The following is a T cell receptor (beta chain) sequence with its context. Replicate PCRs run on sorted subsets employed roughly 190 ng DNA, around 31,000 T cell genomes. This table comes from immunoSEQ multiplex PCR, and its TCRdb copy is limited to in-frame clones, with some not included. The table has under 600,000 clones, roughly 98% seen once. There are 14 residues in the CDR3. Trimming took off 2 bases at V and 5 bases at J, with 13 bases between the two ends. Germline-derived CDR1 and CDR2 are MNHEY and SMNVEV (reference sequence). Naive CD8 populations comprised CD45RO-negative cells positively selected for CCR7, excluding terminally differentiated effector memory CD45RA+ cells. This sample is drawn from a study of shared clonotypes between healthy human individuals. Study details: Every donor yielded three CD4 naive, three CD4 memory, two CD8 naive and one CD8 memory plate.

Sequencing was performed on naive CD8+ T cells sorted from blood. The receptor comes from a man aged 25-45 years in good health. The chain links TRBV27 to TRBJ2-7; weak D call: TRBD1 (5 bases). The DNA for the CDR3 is TGTGCCAGCAGTTTAAGTGGACATGGTAACGAGCAGTACTTC. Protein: CASSLSGHGNEQYF.